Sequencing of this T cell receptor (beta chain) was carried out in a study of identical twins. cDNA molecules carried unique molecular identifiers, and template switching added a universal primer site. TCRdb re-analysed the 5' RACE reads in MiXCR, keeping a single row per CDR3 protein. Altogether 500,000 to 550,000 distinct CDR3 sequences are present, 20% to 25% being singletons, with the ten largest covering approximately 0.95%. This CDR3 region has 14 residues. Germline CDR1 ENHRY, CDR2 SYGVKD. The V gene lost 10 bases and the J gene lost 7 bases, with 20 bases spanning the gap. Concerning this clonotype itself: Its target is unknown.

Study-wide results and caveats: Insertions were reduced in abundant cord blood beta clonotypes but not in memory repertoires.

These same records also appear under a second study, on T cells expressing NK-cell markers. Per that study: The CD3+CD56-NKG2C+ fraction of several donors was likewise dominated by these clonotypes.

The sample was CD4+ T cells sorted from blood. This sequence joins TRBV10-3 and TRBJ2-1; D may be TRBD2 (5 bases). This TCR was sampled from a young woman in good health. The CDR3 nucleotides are TGTGCCACAAACACCCGGGATAAGGTAAATGAGCAGTTCTTC. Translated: CATNTRDKVNEQFF.